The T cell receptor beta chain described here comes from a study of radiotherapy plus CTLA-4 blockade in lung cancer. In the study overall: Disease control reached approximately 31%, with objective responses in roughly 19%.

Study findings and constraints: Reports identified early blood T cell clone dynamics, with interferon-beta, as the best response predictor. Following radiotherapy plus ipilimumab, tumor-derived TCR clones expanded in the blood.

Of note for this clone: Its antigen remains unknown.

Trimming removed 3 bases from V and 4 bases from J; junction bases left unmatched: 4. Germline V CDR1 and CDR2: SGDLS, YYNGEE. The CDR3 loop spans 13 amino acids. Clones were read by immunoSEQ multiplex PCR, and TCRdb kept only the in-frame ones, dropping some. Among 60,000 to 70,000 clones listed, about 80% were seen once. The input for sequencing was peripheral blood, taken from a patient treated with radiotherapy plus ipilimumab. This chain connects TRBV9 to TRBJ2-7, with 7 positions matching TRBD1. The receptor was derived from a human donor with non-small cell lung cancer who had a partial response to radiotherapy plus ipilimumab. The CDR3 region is CASSGIQGYEQYF. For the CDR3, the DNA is TGTGCCAGCAGCGGTATACAGGGGTACGAGCAGTACTTC.